The following is a T cell receptor beta chain sequence with its context. This record belongs to a study of blood T cell repertoires in COVID-19. V was clipped by 3 bases and J by 0 bases, with 6 bases between them. In germline, CDR1 is SNHLY, CDR2 FYNNEI. The CDR3 contains 14 residues. Per the study methods: How many nucleated cells were present was estimated from reference gene primer amplification. TCRdb keeps only in-frame clones here, not all; method: immunoSEQ multiplex PCR. V and J calls and clone size are those listed in that table; D and trimming were worked out from the DNA. The table shows roughly 8,600 clones, with 84% occurring only once.

J is TRBJ2-1 and V is TRBV2; D is unclear. Sequenced sample: peripheral blood. The TCR sequence derives from a human donor with active COVID-19. The donor label of this sample is uncertain. CDR3 bases: TGTGCCAGCAGTGAGATCAGCTCCTACAATGAGCAGTTCTTC. Translation: CASSEISSYNEQFF.